Following are 23 T cell receptor beta chains from one sample sequenced in a study of cytomegalovirus exposure and HLA in healthy donors. PCR employed 60 Vbeta and 13 Jbeta primers. Sequencing used immunoSEQ multiplex PCR; TCRdb keeps in-frame clones, though not all of them. The sample shows about 86,000 clones, around 70% of them seen only once. Sample: PBMCs. The receptors were gathered from a man aged 55 to 70 in good health and CMV-seronegative.

The V and J genes are TRBV28 and TRBJ2-5; TRBD2 is a possible D gene (6 bases). Between the trimmed V and J ends, which lost 5 bases and 5 bases, there was a span of 21 bases. This CDR3 comprises 16 residues. Germline-derived CDR1 and CDR2 are MDHEN and SYDVKM. Written as DNA, the CDR3 is TGTGCCAGCAGTCTATCCGGGACCGGGACTTCGGAGACCCAGTACTTC. Translation: CASSLSGTGTSETQYF.

CDR3 sequence reads: CASSYLVGNQPQHF. CDR3 coding DNA: TGTGCCAGTAGTTACTTGGTGGGCAATCAGCCCCAGCATTTT. This chain connects TRBV19 to TRBJ1-5, with D uncertain. With 5 bases removed from V and 2 bases from J, the gap between germline ends came to 10 bases. Germline CDR1 is LNHDA and CDR2 is SQIVND (reference sequence). The CDR3 has 14 amino acids. The whole variable domain, remainder taken from reference TRBV19 and TRBJ1-5, is DGGITQSPKYLFRKEGQNVTLSCEQNLNHDAMYWYRQDPGQGLRLIYYSQIVNDFQKGDIAEGYSVSREKKESFPLTVTSAQKNPTAFYLCASSYLVGNQPQHFGDGTRLSIL.

The V call is TRBV5-6, the J call TRBJ2-5; 13 positions match TRBD2. Unmatched junction bases numbered 4, after V lost 4 bases and J lost 4 bases. The germline CDR1 and CDR2 sequences are SGHDT and YYEEEE. The length of the CDR3 is 15 residues. The CDR3 is CASSEGTSGTETQYF. The CDR3 DNA sequence: TGTGCCAGCAGCGAAGGGACTAGCGGGACAGAGACCCAGTACTTC. The full variable domain, rest sourced from reference TRBV5-6 and TRBJ2-5, is DAGVTQSPTHLIKTRGQQVTLRCSPKSGHDTVSWYQQALGQGPQFIFQYYEEEERQRGNFPDRFSGHQFPNYSSELNVNALLLGDSALYLCASSEGTSGTETQYFGPGTRLLVL.

CDR3 sequence: CASSGRGGRVTDTQYF. The CDR3 DNA sequence: TGTGCCAGCAGCGGCAGAGGCGGGAGGGTCACAGATACGCAGTATTTT. The chain combines TRBV2 with TRBJ2-3; TRBD2 matches at 9 bases. Germline V lookup: CDR1 SNHLY, CDR2 FYNNEI. The CDR3 spans 16 residues. V was pared by 6 bases and J by 2 bases, with 9 bases of the junction left unmatched.

The chain uses TRBV9 and TRBJ1-2; D may be TRBD1 (6 bases). The CDR3 totals 14 residues. V dropped 3 bases and J dropped 6 bases, with 15 bases sitting between them. Germline V gene data show CDR1 as SGDLS and CDR2 as YYNGEE. CDR3 nucleotides: TGTGCCAGCAGCGCCAGGGGCCCCCTTGATGGCTACACCTTC. It yields the protein CASSARGPLDGYTF.

J is TRBJ2-5 and V is TRBV6-6; D ambiguous. Looked up from germline, CDR1 is MNHNY and CDR2 is SVGAGI (reference sequence). CDR3 length: 13 amino acids. Trimming pared 2 bases from V and 4 bases from J, leaving 8 bases between. CDR3 residues: CASSYGLGETQYF. CDR3 bases: TGTGCCAGCAGTTACGGTCTCGGAGAGACCCAGTACTTC.

The chain couples TRBV7-9 to TRBJ2-2; weak D call: TRBD1 (5 bases). Deletions cut 5 bases from V and 2 bases from J, with 21 bases between. CDR1 and CDR2 from the germline V gene are SEHNR and FQNEAQ (reference sequence). The CDR3 covers 18 residues. The CDR3 spells CASSPRGWADTNTGELFF. The CDR3 nucleotides read TGTGCCAGCAGCCCAAGGGGCTGGGCGGATACCAACACCGGGGAGCTGTTTTTT.

The chain links TRBV18 to TRBJ2-5; D is possibly TRBD2 (5 bases). This CDR3 has 14 residues. The germline gives CDR1 KGHSH, CDR2 LQKENI. The V end was cut by 0 bases, the J end by 5 bases, with 10 bases between. The CDR3 region has the DNA TGTGCCAGCTCACCACCTGCTAGCCCTGAGACCCAGTACTTC. Translation: CASSPPASPETQYF.

J is TRBJ2-3 and V is TRBV7-7; maybe TRBD2 (6 bases). The germline V gene has CDR1 SSHAT and CDR2 FNYEAQ (reference sequence). The V end was cut by 5 bases, the J end by 2 bases, with 17 bases between. This CDR3 spans 16 amino acids. CDR3 bases: TGTGCCAGCAGCCGCGGGACTGGCGCGGACACAGATACGCAGTATTTT. This gives the protein CASSRGTGADTDTQYF.

V usage is TRBV28 and J usage is TRBJ2-1; 9 bases map to TRBD2. Looked up from germline, CDR1 is MDHEN and CDR2 is SYDVKM. CDR3 length equals 14 residues. The junction had 8 bases not matched to a gene; V was cut back by 7 bases and J by 7 bases. The CDR3 reads CASTAGGPRNEQFF. The CDR3 DNA sequence: TGTGCCAGCACGGCGGGAGGGCCGAGGAATGAGCAGTTCTTC.

The chain combines TRBV4-3 with TRBJ1-4; TRBD1 matches at 8 bases. The CDR3 sequence is 15 residues long. Trimming at V came to 2 bases and at J to 5 bases, leaving 4 bases not matched to a gene. Germline V gene lookup returns CDR1 LGHNA and CDR2 YSLEER. The CDR3: CASSQLDRGNEKLFF. DNA of the CDR3: TGCGCCAGCAGCCAACTCGACAGGGGCAATGAAAAACTGTTTTTT.

The V call is TRBV5-4, the J call TRBJ2-3; D gene uncertain. V was shortened by 3 bases and J by 0 bases, with 2 bases between the two germline ends. The germline CDR1 and CDR2 sequences are SGHNT and YYREEE (reference sequence). This CDR3 comprises 12 residues. This CDR3 is CASSSSTDTQYF. DNA of the CDR3: TGTGCCAGCAGCTCGAGCACAGATACGCAGTATTTT. Together with reference TRBV5-4 and TRBJ2-3, the CDR3 gives the full variable domain: ETGVTQSPTHLIKTRGQQVTLRCSSQSGHNTVSWYQQALGQGPQFIFQYYREEENGRGNFPPRFSGLQFPNYSSELNVNALELDDSALYLCASSSSTDTQYFGPGTRLTVL.

This clone has more than one count but fewer than ten. This chain uses TRBV7-8 with TRBJ1-4; D uncertain. Germline V CDR1 and CDR2: SGHVS, FQNEAQ. The CDR3 contains 15 residues. The V end lost 2 bases, the J end lost 1 base, and 8 bases lay between the germline ends. The CDR3 coding sequence is TGTGCCAGCAGCTTATCTTGGAGAACTAATGAAAAACTGTTTTTT. Its protein is CASSLSWRTNEKLFF.

This clone was detected once. V and J are TRBV4-1 and TRBJ2-7, with 10 bases aligning to TRBD1. Per the germline V gene, CDR1 is MGHRA and CDR2 is YSYEKL. V trimming: 5 bases; J trimming: 6 bases; junction bases outside the gene matches: 10. The CDR3 loop spans 15 amino acids. For the CDR3, the DNA is TGCGCCAGCAGCGAAACCGGGACAGGGGTAGTCGAGCAGTACTTC. It specifies CASSETGTGVVEQYF.

The chain recombines TRBV6-5 with TRBJ2-1; possibly TRBD2 for D (5 bases). Per germline, CDR1 MNHEY and CDR2 SVGAGI. With 0 bases removed from V and 0 bases from J, the gap between germline ends came to 9 bases. The CDR3 spans 16 residues. CDR3 coding DNA: TGTGCCAGCAGTTACTCCGGGGTGGGCTCCTACAATGAGCAGTTCTTC. Its protein is CASSYSGVGSYNEQFF.

This clone was picked up a small number of times. The chain employs TRBV19 and TRBJ1-4; unclear D gene. This CDR3 is built from 14 residues. Germline V gives CDR1 LNHDA, CDR2 SQIVND (reference sequence). The V and J ends lost 6 bases and 2 bases respectively, with 10 bases between them. CDR3 amino acids: CASSPPGTNEKLFF. Here the CDR3 DNA reads TGTGCCAGTAGCCCCCCCGGGACTAATGAAAAACTGTTTTTT.

The chain combines TRBV15 with TRBJ2-7; 7 bases are shared with TRBD1. The CDR3 length is 14 residues. V was pared by 0 bases and J by 2 bases, with 1 base of the junction left unmatched. Looked up from germline, CDR1 is LNHNV and CDR2 is YYDKDF (reference sequence). The DNA for the CDR3 is TGTGCCACCAGCAGAGATCAGGGGGCCTACGAGCAGTACTTC. Amino acids: CATSRDQGAYEQYF.

In its sample, this clone was seen once. The rearrangement links TRBV6-5 to TRBJ2-3, with TRBD2 as a possible D gene (5 bases). This CDR3 region has 16 residues. The V end lost 0 bases, the J end lost 0 bases, and 10 bases lay between the germline ends. CDR1 and CDR2 (germline): MNHEY, SVGAGI. The CDR3 is CASSYSLPGSTDTQYF. Written as DNA, the CDR3 is TGTGCCAGCAGTTACTCGTTGCCGGGGAGCACAGATACGCAGTATTTT.

The V and J genes are TRBV6-5 and TRBJ1-6; no clear D. Trimming removed 5 bases from V and 0 bases from J, with 8 bases in between. This CDR3 region has 15 residues. Germline CDR1 MNHEY, CDR2 SVGAGI. The CDR3 DNA reads TGTGCCAGCAGTCCTTACAGCTCCTATAATTCACCCCTCCACTTT. It is translated as CASSPYSSYNSPLHF.

The chain links TRBV28 to TRBJ1-5; D might be TRBD1 (5 bases). Trimming removed 6 bases at V and 5 bases at J, with 8 bases between. The CDR3 covers 12 residues. Germline assignment: CDR1 MDHEN and CDR2 SYDVKM. CDR3 sequence (DNA): TGTGCCAGCAGATCGACAGATCAGCCCCAGCATTTT. Its translation is CASRSTDQPQHF.

The chain is built from TRBV6-1 and TRBJ2-5; D gene unclear. Trimming stripped 1 base from V and 0 bases from J, with 6 bases between. CDR1 is MNHNS, CDR2 SASEGT, per germline. The CDR3 is 14 amino acids. CDR3 in DNA: TGTGCCAGCAGTGAAGTATATAACCAAGAGACCCAGTACTTC. Protein: CASSEVYNQETQYF.

The V call is TRBV29-1, the J call TRBJ2-1; D is uncertain. Germline CDR1 reads SQVTM; CDR2 reads ANQGSEA. Trimming removed 4 bases from V and 8 bases from J, with 12 bases in between. The CDR3 sequence is 12 residues long. CDR3 loop: CSVAESGYEQFF. The DNA of the CDR3 is TGCAGCGTTGCAGAGTCAGGATATGAGCAGTTCTTC.

This clone appeared once. The V gene is TRBV30, the J gene TRBJ1-1, with D unclear. CDR1 GTSNPN and CDR2 SVGIG come from the germline V gene (reference sequence). Trimming took 0 bases from V and 2 from J, leaving 7 bases between them. The CDR3 has 13 amino acids. The CDR3 DNA reads TGTGCCTGGAGTGTTGGGAGTAACACTGAAGCTTTCTTT. Protein: CAWSVGSNTEAFF.